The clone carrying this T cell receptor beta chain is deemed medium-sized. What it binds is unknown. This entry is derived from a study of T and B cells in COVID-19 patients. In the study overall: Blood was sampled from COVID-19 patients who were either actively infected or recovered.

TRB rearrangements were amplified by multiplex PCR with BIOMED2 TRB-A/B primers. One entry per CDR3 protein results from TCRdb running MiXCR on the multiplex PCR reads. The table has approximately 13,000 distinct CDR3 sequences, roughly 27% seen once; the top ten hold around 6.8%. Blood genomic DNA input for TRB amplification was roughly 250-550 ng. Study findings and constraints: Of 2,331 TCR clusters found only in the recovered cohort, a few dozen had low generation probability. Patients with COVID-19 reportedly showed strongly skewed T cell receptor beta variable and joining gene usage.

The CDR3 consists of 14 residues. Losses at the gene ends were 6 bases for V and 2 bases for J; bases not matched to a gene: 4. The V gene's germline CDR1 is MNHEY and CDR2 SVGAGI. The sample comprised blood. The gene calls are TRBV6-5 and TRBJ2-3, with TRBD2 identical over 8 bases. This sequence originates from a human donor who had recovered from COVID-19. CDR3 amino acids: CASRTSGHTDTQYF. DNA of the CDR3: TGTGCCAGCAGAACTAGCGGTCACACAGATACGCAGTATTTT.